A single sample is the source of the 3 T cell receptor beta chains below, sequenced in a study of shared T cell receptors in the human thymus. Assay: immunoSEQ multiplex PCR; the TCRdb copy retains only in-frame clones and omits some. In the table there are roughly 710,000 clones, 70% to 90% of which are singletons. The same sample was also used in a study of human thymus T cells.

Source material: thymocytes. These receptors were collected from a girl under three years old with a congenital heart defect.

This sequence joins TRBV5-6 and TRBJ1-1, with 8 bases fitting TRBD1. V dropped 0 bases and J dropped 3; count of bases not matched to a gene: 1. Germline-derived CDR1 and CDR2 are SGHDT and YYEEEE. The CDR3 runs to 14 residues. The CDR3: CASSLEDRDTEAFF. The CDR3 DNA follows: TGTGCCAGCAGCTTGGAGGACAGGGACACTGAAGCTTTCTTT.

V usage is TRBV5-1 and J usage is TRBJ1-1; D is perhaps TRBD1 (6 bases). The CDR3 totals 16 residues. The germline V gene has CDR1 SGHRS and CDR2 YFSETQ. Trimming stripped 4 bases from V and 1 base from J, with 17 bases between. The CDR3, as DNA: TGCGCCAGCAGCCCGATAGGACAGCTTAGGAACACTGAAGCTTTCTTT. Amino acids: CASSPIGQLRNTEAFF. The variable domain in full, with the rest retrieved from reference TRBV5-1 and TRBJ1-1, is KAGVTQTPRYLIKTRGQQVTLSCSPISGHRSVSWYQQTPGQGLQFLFEYFSETQRNKGNFPGRFSGRQFSNSRSEMNVSTLELGDSALYLCASSPIGQLRNTEAFFGQGTRLTVV.

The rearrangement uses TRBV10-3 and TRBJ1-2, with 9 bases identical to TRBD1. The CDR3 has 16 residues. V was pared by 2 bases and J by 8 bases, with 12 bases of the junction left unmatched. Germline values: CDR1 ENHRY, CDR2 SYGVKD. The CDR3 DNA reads TGTGCCATCAGTGAGGACCGGCCACAGGGGGCCGGCGGCTACACCTTC. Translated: CAISEDRPQGAGGYTF.